This T cell receptor beta chain stems from a study of T cell changes during pregnancy in multiple sclerosis. The CDR3 runs 14 residues. Germline lookup yields CDR1 SGHTS and CDR2 YDEGEE. Trimming took 3 bases from V and 2 from J, leaving 11 bases between them. This table comes from immunoSEQ multiplex PCR, and its TCRdb copy is limited to in-frame clones, with some not included. The sample contains approximately 60,000 clones, about 92% of which appear only once. The sequencing used CD4+ T cells from peripheral blood mononuclear cells, collected in the second trimester of pregnancy. This receptor was obtained from a female donor with multiple sclerosis, enrolled in a pregnancy study. This chain joins TRBV5-8 and TRBJ1-2; D is undetermined. CDR3 nucleotide sequence: TGTGCCAGCAGCTCCGGCGGGTACAACTATGGCTACACCTTC. This codes for CASSSGGYNYGYTF.